The clone carrying this TCR beta chain was counted once. V was pared by 2 bases and J by 3 bases, with 10 bases between. In germline, CDR1 is SGHTA, CDR2 FQGTGA. This CDR3 comprises 14 residues. This sample was included in a study of technical replicates of blood from a handful of donors. Assay: immunoSEQ multiplex PCR; the TCRdb copy retains only in-frame clones and omits some. The sample includes roughly 72,000 clones, 90% to 95% of them seen just once. The specimen was T cells isolated from PBMCs. V usage is TRBV7-3 and J usage is TRBJ1-1; the D is unclear. This clonotype was obtained from a human donor in good health. CDR3 loop: CASSLAGSDTEAFF. The CDR3 DNA is TGTGCCAGCAGCTTAGCCGGGTCCGACACTGAAGCTTTCTTT.